This record concerns one T cell receptor (beta chain) sequence. This sample was included in a study of T cells after somatic rescue of genetic block. Sequencing used immunoSEQ multiplex PCR; TCRdb keeps in-frame clones, though not all of them. The repertoire consists of about 68,000 clones, with under 95% occurring once and the leading ten covering about 3%. V lost 4 bases and J lost 4, with 12 bases in between. The CDR3 is 14 residues long. Looked up from germline, CDR1 is SGHNT and CDR2 is YYREEE (reference sequence). Sequencing input: peripheral blood mononuclear cells (PBMCs). The sequence was collected from a man in his forties. The rearrangement joins TRBV5-4 to TRBJ1-3; D is undetermined. CDR3 coding DNA: TGTGCCAGCAGCCCCTACGGATCCGGAAACACCATATATTTT. Its protein is CASSPYGSGNTIYF.